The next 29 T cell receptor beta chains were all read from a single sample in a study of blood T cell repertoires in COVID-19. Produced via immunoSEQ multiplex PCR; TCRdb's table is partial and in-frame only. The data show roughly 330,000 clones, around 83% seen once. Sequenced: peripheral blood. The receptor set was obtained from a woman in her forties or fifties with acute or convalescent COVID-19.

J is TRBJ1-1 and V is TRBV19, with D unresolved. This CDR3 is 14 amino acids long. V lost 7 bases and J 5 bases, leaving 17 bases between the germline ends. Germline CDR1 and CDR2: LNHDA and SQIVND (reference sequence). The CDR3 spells CASIRAGESTEAFF. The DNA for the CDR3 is TGTGCCAGTATCCGTGCAGGTGAGTCAACTGAAGCTTTCTTT.

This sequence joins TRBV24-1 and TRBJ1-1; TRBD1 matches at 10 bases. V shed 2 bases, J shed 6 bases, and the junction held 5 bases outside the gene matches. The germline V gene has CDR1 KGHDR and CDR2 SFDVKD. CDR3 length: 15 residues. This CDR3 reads CATSDSRGTGAEAFF. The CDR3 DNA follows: TGTGCCACCAGTGATTCCCGGGGGACAGGGGCTGAAGCTTTCTTT.

The CDR3 spells CASSLGNPTGDTQYF. The CDR3 DNA follows: TGCGCCAGCAGCTTGGGAAACCCCACGGGAGATACGCAGTATTTT. The V gene is TRBV5-1, the J gene TRBJ2-3; D remains ambiguous. Trimming took 0 bases from V and 5 from J, leaving 13 bases between them. The CDR3 has 15 residues. CDR1 is SGHRS and CDR2 is YFSETQ in the germline V gene. The variable domain in full, with the rest retrieved from reference TRBV5-1 and TRBJ2-3, is KAGVTQTPRYLIKTRGQQVTLSCSPISGHRSVSWYQQTPGQGLQFLFEYFSETQRNKGNFPGRFSGRQFSNSRSEMNVSTLELGDSALYLCASSLGNPTGDTQYFGPGTRLTVL.

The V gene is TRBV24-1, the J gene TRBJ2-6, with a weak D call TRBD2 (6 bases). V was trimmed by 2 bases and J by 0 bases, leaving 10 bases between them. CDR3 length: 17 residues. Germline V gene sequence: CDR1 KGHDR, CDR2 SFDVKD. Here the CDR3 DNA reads TGTGCCACCAGTGATTCGGGACTTAGCTCTGGGGCCAACGTCCTGACTTTC. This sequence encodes CATSDSGLSSGANVLTF.

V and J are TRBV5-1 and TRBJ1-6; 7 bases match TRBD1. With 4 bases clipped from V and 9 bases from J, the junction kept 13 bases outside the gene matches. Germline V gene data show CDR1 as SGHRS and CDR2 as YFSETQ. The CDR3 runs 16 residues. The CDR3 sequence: CASSLKDSPGGSPLHF. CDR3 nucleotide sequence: TGCGCCAGCAGCCTAAAGGATAGCCCAGGGGGTTCACCCCTCCACTTT. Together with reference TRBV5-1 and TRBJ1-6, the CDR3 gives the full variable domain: KAGVTQTPRYLIKTRGQQVTLSCSPISGHRSVSWYQQTPGQGLQFLFEYFSETQRNKGNFPGRFSGRQFSNSRSEMNVSTLELGDSALYLCASSLKDSPGGSPLHFGNGTRLTVT.

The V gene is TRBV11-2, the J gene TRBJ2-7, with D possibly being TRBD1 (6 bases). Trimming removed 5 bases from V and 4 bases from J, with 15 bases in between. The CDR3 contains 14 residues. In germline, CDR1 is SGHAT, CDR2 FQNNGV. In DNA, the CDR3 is TGTGCCAGCAGCCCTCAGAGAGGGGGATACGAGCAGTACGTC. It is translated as CASSPQRGGYEQYV.

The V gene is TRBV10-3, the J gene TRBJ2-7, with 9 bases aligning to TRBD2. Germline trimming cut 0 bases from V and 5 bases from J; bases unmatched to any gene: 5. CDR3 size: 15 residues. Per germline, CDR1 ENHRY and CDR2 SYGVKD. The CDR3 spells CAISESEREADEQYF. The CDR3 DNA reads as TGTGCCATCAGTGAGTCGGAGCGGGAGGCCGACGAGCAGTACTTC.

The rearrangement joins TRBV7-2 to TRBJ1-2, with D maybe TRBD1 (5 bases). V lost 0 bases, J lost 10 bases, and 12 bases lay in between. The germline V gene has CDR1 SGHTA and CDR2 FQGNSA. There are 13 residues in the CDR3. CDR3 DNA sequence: TGTGCCAGCAGCTTAGCAAGAGGGGAGGACTACACCTTC. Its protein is CASSLARGEDYTF.

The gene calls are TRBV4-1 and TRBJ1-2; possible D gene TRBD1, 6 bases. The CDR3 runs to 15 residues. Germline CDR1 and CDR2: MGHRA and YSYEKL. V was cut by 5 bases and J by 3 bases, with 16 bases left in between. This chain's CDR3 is CASSSDPQGYYGYTF. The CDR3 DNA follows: TGCGCCAGCAGCTCGGATCCGCAGGGGTACTATGGCTACACCTTC.

In DNA form, the CDR3 reads TGTGCCAGCAGCTTGGTTGACAGGGTGGATGAAAAACTGTTTTTT. Translation: CASSLVDRVDEKLFF. This chain joins TRBV5-6 and TRBJ1-4; 7 bases are a match to TRBD1. V dropped 0 bases and J dropped 6; count of bases not matched to a gene: 5. Germline V gene sequence: CDR1 SGHDT, CDR2 YYEEEE. The CDR3 is made up of 15 amino acids. Filled out from reference TRBV5-6 and TRBJ1-4, the complete variable domain reads DAGVTQSPTHLIKTRGQQVTLRCSPKSGHDTVSWYQQALGQGPQFIFQYYEEEERQRGNFPDRFSGHQFPNYSSELNVNALLLGDSALYLCASSLVDRVDEKLFFGSGTQLSVL.

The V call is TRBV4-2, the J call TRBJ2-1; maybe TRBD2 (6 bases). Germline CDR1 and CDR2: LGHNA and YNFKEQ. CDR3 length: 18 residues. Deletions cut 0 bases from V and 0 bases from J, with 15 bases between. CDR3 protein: CASSQDLPPGSSYNEQFF. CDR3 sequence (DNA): TGTGCCAGCAGCCAAGATTTGCCTCCCGGGAGCTCCTACAATGAGCAGTTCTTC.

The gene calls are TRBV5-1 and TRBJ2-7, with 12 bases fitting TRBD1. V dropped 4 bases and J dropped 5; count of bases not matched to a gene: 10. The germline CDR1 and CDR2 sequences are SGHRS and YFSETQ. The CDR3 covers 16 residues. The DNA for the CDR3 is TGCGCCAGCAGCCCTGGGACAGGGGGCGTTTTTCACGAGCAGTACTTC. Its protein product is CASSPGTGGVFHEQYF. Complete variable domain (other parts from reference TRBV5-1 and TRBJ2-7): KAGVTQTPRYLIKTRGQQVTLSCSPISGHRSVSWYQQTPGQGLQFLFEYFSETQRNKGNFPGRFSGRQFSNSRSEMNVSTLELGDSALYLCASSPGTGGVFHEQYFGPGTRLTVT.

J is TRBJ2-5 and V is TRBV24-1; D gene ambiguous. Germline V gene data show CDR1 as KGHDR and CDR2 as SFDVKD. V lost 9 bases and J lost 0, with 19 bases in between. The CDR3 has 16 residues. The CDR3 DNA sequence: TGTGCCACCCGAGTCCAGGCCTTAAAGTACCAAGAGACCCAGTACTTC. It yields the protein CATRVQALKYQETQYF.

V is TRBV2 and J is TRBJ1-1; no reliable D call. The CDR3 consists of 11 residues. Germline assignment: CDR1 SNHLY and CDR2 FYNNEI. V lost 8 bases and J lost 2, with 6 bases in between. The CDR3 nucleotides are TGTGCCAGCCGGGTCAACACTGAAGCTTTCTTT. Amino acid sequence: CASRVNTEAFF.

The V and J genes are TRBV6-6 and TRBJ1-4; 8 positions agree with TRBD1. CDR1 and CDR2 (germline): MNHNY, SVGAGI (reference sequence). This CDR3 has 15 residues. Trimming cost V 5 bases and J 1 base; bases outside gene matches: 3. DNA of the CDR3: TGTGCCAGCAGTGGACAGGGAGGAACTAATGAAAAACTGTTTTTT. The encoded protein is CASSGQGGTNEKLFF.

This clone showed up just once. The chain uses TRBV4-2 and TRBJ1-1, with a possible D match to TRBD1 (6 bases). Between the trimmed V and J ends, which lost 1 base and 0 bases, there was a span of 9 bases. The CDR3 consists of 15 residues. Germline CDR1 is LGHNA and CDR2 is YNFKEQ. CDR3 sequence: CASSQGTALNTEAFF. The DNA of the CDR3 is TGTGCCAGCAGCCAAGGGACAGCTTTGAACACTGAAGCTTTCTTT.

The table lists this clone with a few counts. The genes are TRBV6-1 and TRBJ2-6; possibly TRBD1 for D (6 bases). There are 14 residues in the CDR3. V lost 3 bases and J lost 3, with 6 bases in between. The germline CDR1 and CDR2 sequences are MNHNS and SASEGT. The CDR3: CASSDRGGANVLTF. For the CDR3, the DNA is TGTGCCAGCAGTGACAGGGGTGGGGCCAACGTCCTGACTTTC.

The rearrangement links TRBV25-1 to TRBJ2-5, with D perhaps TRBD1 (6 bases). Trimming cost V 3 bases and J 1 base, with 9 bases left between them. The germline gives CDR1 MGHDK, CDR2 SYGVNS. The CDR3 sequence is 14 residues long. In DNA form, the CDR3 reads TGTGCCAGCAGTGACCCCAGGGGCCAAGAGACCCAGTACTTC. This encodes CASSDPRGQETQYF.

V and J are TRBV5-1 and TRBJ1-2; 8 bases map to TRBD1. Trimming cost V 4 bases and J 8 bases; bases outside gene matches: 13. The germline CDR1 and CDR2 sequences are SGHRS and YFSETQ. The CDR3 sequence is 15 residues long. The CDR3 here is CASSPRTGQSLGYTF. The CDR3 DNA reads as TGCGCCAGCAGCCCACGGACAGGGCAGTCGTTGGGCTACACCTTC. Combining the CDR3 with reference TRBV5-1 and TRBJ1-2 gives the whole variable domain KAGVTQTPRYLIKTRGQQVTLSCSPISGHRSVSWYQQTPGQGLQFLFEYFSETQRNKGNFPGRFSGRQFSNSRSEMNVSTLELGDSALYLCASSPRTGQSLGYTFGSGTRLTVV.

CDR3 region: CASSLGDRVLDGYTF. For the CDR3, the DNA is TGTGCCAGCAGCTTGGGGGACAGGGTTTTAGATGGCTACACCTTC. This chain joins TRBV5-5 and TRBJ1-2; TRBD1 matches at 9 bases. Per germline, CDR1 SGHKS and CDR2 YYEKEE (reference sequence). Trimming took 0 bases from V and 6 from J; bases not matched to a gene: 6. The CDR3 runs to 15 residues. Drawing the rest from reference TRBV5-5 and TRBJ1-2, the complete variable domain is DAGVTQSPTHLIKTRGQQVTLRCSPISGHKSVSWYQQVLGQGPQFIFQYYEKEERGRGNFPDRFSARQFPNYSSELNVNALLLGDSALYLCASSLGDRVLDGYTFGSGTRLTVV.

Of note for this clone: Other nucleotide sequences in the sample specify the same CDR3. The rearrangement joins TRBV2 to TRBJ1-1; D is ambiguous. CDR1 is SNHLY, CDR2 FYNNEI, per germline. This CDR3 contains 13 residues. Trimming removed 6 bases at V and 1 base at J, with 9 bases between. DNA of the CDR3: TGTGCCAGCAGGGAGGAAGGGAACACTGAAGCTTTCTTT. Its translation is CASREEGNTEAFF. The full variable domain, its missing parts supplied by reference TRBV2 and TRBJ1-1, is EPEVTQTPSHQVTQMGQEVILRCVPISNHLYFYWYRQILGQKVEFLVSFYNNEISEKSEIFDDQFSVERPDGSNFTLKIRSTKLEDSAMYFCASREEGNTEAFFGQGTRLTVV.

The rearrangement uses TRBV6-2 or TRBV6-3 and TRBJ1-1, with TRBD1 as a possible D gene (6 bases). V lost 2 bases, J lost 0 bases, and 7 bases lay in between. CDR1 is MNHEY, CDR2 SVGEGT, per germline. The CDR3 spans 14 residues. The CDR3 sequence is CASSYQGLNTEAFF. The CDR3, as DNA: TGTGCCAGCAGTTACCAGGGGTTGAACACTGAAGCTTTCTTT.

CDR3 in DNA: TGTGCCAGCAGCCCCCCAGGGGCCTCCGGCGGCTACACCTTC. It codes for CASSPPGASGGYTF. The chain links TRBV14 to TRBJ1-2; TRBD1 might be the D (6 bases). CDR3 length equals 14 residues. CDR1 SGHDN and CDR2 FVKESK come from the germline V gene. V lost 4 bases to trimming and J lost 8 bases, with 17 bases between them. Full variable domain (outside the CDR3, taken from reference TRBV14 and TRBJ1-2): EAGVTQFPSHSVIEKGQTVTLRCDPISGHDNLYWYRRVMGKEIKFLLHFVKESKQDESGMPNNRFLAERTGGTYSTLKVQPAELEDSGVYFCASSPPGASGGYTFGSGTRLTVV.

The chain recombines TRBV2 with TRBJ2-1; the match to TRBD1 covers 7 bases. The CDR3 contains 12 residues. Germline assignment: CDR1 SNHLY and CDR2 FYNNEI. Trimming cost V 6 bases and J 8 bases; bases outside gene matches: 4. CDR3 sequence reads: CASRDDRDEQFF. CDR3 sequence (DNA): TGTGCCAGCAGGGACGACAGGGATGAGCAGTTCTTC.

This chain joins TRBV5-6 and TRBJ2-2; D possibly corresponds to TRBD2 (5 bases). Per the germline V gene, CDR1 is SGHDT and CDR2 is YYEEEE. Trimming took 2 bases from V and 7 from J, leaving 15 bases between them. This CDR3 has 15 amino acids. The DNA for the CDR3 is TGTGCCAGCAGCTTTTTTATAGATGGGAGCGGGGAGCTGTTTTTT. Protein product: CASSFFIDGSGELFF.

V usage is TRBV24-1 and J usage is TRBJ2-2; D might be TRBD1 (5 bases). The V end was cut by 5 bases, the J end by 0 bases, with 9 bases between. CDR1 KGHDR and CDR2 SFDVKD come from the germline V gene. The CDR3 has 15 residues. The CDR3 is CATSASDTNTGELFF. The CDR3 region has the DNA TGTGCCACCAGTGCGTCGGACACGAACACCGGGGAGCTGTTTTTT.

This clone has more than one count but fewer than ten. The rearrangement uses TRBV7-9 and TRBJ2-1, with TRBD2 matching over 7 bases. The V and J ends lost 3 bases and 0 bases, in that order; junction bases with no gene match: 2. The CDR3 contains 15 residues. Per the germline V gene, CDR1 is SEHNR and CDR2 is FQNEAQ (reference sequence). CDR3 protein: CASSFGGGSYNEQFF. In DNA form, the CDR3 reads TGTGCCAGCAGCTTTGGCGGGGGCTCCTACAATGAGCAGTTCTTC.

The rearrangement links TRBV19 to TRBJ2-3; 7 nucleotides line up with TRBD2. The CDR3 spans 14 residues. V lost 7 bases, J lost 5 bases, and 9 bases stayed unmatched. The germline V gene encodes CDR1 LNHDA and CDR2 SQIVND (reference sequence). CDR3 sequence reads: CASKGGGGRDTQYF. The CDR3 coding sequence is TGTGCCAGTAAGGGTGGGGGAGGGCGAGATACGCAGTATTTT. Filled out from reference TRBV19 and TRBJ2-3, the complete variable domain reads DGGITQSPKYLFRKEGQNVTLSCEQNLNHDAMYWYRQDPGQGLRLIYYSQIVNDFQKGDIAEGYSVSREKKESFPLTVTSAQKNPTAFYLCASKGGGGRDTQYFGPGTRLTVL.

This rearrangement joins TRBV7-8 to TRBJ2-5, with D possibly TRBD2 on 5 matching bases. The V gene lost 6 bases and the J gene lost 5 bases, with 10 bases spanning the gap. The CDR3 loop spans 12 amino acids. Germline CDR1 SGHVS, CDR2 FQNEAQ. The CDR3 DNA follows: TGTGCCAGCAGAAAGACGGGGGAGACCCAGTACTTC. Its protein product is CASRKTGETQYF. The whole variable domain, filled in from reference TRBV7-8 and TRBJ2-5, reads GAGVSQSPRYKVAKRGQDVALRCDPISGHVSLFWYQQALGQGPEFLTYFQNEAQLDKSGLPSDRFFAERPEGSVSTLKIQRTQQEDSAVYLCASRKTGETQYFGPGTRLLVL.